Listed below are T cell receptor beta chains from one sample, sequenced in a study of blood T cell repertoires in COVID-19. This table comes from immunoSEQ multiplex PCR, and its TCRdb copy is limited to in-frame clones, with some not included. The sample has some 220,000 clones, approximately 90% seen once; the top ten hold roughly 2.5%. Material for sequencing was PBMCs or T cells enriched from blood (not recorded which). These receptors all come from a woman aged 25 to 39 who had recovered from COVID-19. Each CDR3 is given with its conserved first and last residue. D genes are given only for firm matches. Clone sizes are given selectively: once, few, many, or a class where the clone is expanded.

J | size | V | length | D | DNA | CDR3
TRBJ1-5 | once | TRBV7-2 | 13 | - | TGTGCCAGCAGCTTGTACAGGGCTCAGCCCCAGCATTTT | CASSLYRAQPQHF
TRBJ2-3 | - | TRBV5-1 | 14 | - | TGCGCCAGCAGCTTGGAACACAGCACAGATACGCAGTATTTT | CASSLEHSTDTQYF
TRBJ1-1 | once | TRBV2 | 16 | - | TGTGCCAGCAGTGAAGCGTGGGGACAACCGGACACTGAAGCTTTCTTT | CASSEAWGQPDTEAFF
TRBJ1-6 | - | TRBV15 | 15 | - | TGTGCCACCAGCAGAGGGACAGTATATAATTCACCCCTCCACTTT | CATSRGTVYNSPLHF
TRBJ2-3 | once | TRBV18 | 15 | TRBD2 | TGTGCCAGCTCACGGCCCGGGGGGGGGACGGATACGCAGTATTTT | CASSRPGGGTDTQYF
TRBJ2-7 | - | TRBV9 | 13 | - | TGTGCCAGCAGCTTTGGGACTCCAGGGGAGCAGTACTTC | CASSFGTPGEQYF
TRBJ1-5 | - | TRBV7-2 | 15 | TRBD1 | TGTGCCAGCAGCTCAGGACAGGGTAGATATCAGCCCCAGCATTTT | CASSSGQGRYQPQHF
TRBJ2-7 | once | TRBV29-1 | 13 | - | TGCAGCGTTGAAGTTACAGGATCATACGAGCAGTACTTC | CSVEVTGSYEQYF
TRBJ1-5 | - | TRBV7-8 | 13 | - | TGTGCCAGCAGCCATAATAGCAATCAGCCCCAGCATTTT | CASSHNSNQPQHF
TRBJ1-2 | - | TRBV3-1/TRBV3-2 | 13 | - | TGTGCCAGCAGCCAAGTCCCGGGCTATGGCTACACCTTC | CASSQVPGYGYTF
TRBJ2-1 | few | TRBV6-6 | 14 | TRBD1 | TGTGCCAGCAGTACAAGGGGGCCCTACAATGAGCAGTTCTTC | CASSTRGPYNEQFF
TRBJ2-1 | - | TRBV5-5 | 14 | - | TGTGCCAGCAGCTTGGAACAGGGTAGGAATGAGCAGTTCTTC | CASSLEQGRNEQFF
TRBJ1-3 | - | TRBV9 | 13 | - | TGTGCCAGCAGCGACACCTCTGGAAACACCATATATTTT | CASSDTSGNTIYF
TRBJ2-3 | - | TRBV5-1 | 14 | - | TGCGCCAGCAGCTTGAGGCAGGGGACAGATACGCAGTATTTT | CASSLRQGTDTQYF
TRBJ2-3 | - | TRBV6-2/TRBV6-3 | 16 | TRBD2 | TGTGCCAGCAGTCCCCAACTAGCGGGGGGAGGAGATACGCAGTATTTT | CASSPQLAGGGDTQYF
TRBJ1-5 | - | TRBV6-5 | 13 | - | TGTGCCAGCATCGGCAGGGCAAATCAGCCCCAGCATTTT | CASIGRANQPQHF
TRBJ2-2 | - | TRBV25-1 | 15 | TRBD1 | TGTGCCAGCAGCCCCCGGGACAGGGATGCCGGGGAACTGTTTTTT | CASSPRDRDAGELFF
TRBJ2-3 | - | TRBV9 | 15 | - | TGTGCCAGCAGCGTAGACTCATATACCCCCTCGACGCAGTATTTT | CASSVDSYTPSTQYF
TRBJ2-6 | - | TRBV6-1 | 14 | TRBD1 | TGTGCCAGCAGTGAACGGACAGGGCCCGACGTCCTGACTTTC | CASSERTGPDVLTF
TRBJ1-1 | - | TRBV2 | 16 | TRBD1 | TGTGCCAGCAGTGAGTATAGGGGGCGGAGGAACACTGAAGCTTTCTTT | CASSEYRGRRNTEAFF
TRBJ1-5 | - | TRBV29-1 | 13 | TRBD1 | TGCAGCGTTGGTGACAGGGGCTATCAGCCCCAGCATTTT | CSVGDRGYQPQHF
TRBJ1-5 | - | TRBV19 | 13 | TRBD1 | TGTGCCAGTACGGGACAGCCAAATCAGCCCCAGCATTTT | CASTGQPNQPQHF
TRBJ1-1 | - | TRBV6-1 | 14 | - | TGTGCCAGCAGTGAAATTATCCTGAACACTGAAGCTTTCTTT | CASSEIILNTEAFF
TRBJ2-7 | few | TRBV7-3 | 14 | - | TGTGCCAGCAGCTCGACAGGCCCTTTCCACGAGCAGTACTTC | CASSSTGPFHEQYF
TRBJ1-5 | - | TRBV15 | 18 | - | TGTGCCACCAGCAGAGGGGTTTCGTCGTTGGGCAGCAATCAGCCCCAGCATTTT | CATSRGVSSLGSNQPQHF
TRBJ2-1 | - | TRBV10-3 | 11 | - | TGTGCCATCGGCGCGGGGAATGAGCAGTTCTTC | CAIGAGNEQFF
TRBJ1-1 | - | TRBV7-9 | 15 | - | TGTGCCAGCAGCTTCCCTCAGGGTTTCGACACTGAAGCTTTCTTT | CASSFPQGFDTEAFF
TRBJ1-3 | - | TRBV28 | 14 | TRBD1 | TGTGCCAGCAGATCAGGGGGCTCTGGAAACACCATATATTTT | CASRSGGSGNTIYF
TRBJ1-1 | - | TRBV2 | 14 | - | TGTGCCAGCAGTGAGATCCGGGGGAACACTGAAGCTTTCTTT | CASSEIRGNTEAFF
TRBJ1-6 | - | TRBV10-3 | 16 | - | TGTGCCATCAGTGAGTCCGGGGTCTCCTATAATTCACCCCTCCACTTT | CAISESGVSYNSPLHF
TRBJ1-4 | - | TRBV15 | 15 | TRBD1 | TGTGCCACCAGCAGAGATACAGGGGTGGGTGAAAAACTGTTTTTT | CATSRDTGVGEKLFF
TRBJ1-1 | - | TRBV6-1 | 16 | - | TGTGCCAGCAGTGAAATAAAAGGACGGGGGAACACTGAAGCTTTCTTT | CASSEIKGRGNTEAFF
TRBJ1-6 | - | TRBV7-3 | 13 | TRBD1 | TGTGCCAGCAGCCGGGACAGTAATTCACCCCTCCACTTT | CASSRDSNSPLHF
TRBJ1-2 | - | TRBV2 | 13 | - | TGTGCCAGCAGGAGGGGCGGGAGCTATGGCTACACCTTC | CASRRGGSYGYTF
TRBJ1-1 | - | TRBV19 | 15 | TRBD1 | TGTGCCAGTAGTATAGCCGGGACAGGGGGCACTGAAGCTTTCTTT | CASSIAGTGGTEAFF
TRBJ1-4 | - | TRBV2 | 16 | TRBD1 | TGTGCCAGCAGACCAGAGCAGACAGGGGCGAGGGAAAAACTGTTTTTT | CASRPEQTGAREKLFF
TRBJ1-5 | - | TRBV2 | 18 | - | TGTGCCAGCAGTGAAGAGGGGTCCAGGGCCGGTAGCAATCAGCCCCAGCATTTT | CASSEEGSRAGSNQPQHF
TRBJ2-7 | - | TRBV7-9 | 15 | TRBD1 | TGTGCCAGCAGTTACCACCGGGACAGGGGATACGAGCAGTACTTC | CASSYHRDRGYEQYF
TRBJ2-3 | - | TRBV5-6 | 17 | TRBD2 | TGTGCCAGCAGCTTGGCCCTAGCGGGGGGGCGAACAGATACGCAGTATTTT | CASSLALAGGRTDTQYF
TRBJ2-7 | - | TRBV5-8 | 15 | TRBD1 | TGTGCCAGCAGCTTGGGGGTGACAGGGGGAAACGAGCAGTACTTC | CASSLGVTGGNEQYF
TRBJ1-4 | - | TRBV5-1 | 17 | TRBD1 | TGCGCCAGCAGCTTGGGAGATTCGGGACAGCGAGCTGAAAAACTGTTTTTT | CASSLGDSGQRAEKLFF
TRBJ1-1 | - | TRBV19 | 13 | - | TGTGCCAGTAGGAATCAGGGGAACACTGAAGCTTTCTTT | CASRNQGNTEAFF
TRBJ1-5 | - | TRBV19 | 13 | - | TGTGCCAGTCAACAGGGAAAAGATCAGCCCCAGCATTTT | CASQQGKDQPQHF